This T cell receptor beta chain was documented in a study of T cell responses to AZD1222 COVID-19 vaccine. Study-level points and caveats: White British donors predominated, females outnumbered males, and clonal diversity was possibly underestimated.

V was clipped by 1 base and J by 1 base; unmatched bases: 3. Looked up from germline, CDR1 is MNHEY and CDR2 is SMNVEV (reference sequence). The CDR3 totals 16 residues. Generated by immunoSEQ multiplex PCR, the TCRdb table keeps only in-frame clones and is missing some. The sample lists some 94,000 clones; around nine tenths were seen once. Of note for this clone: Its antigen is not identified.

Sequences were derived from peripheral blood, sampled on day 0 of AZD1222 vaccination. The clonotype comes from an adult in good health. V usage is TRBV27 and J usage is TRBJ2-2; 7 bases fit TRBD2. The CDR3 nucleotides are TGTGCCAGCAGTTTATTGGCTAGCGGGAACACCGGGGAGCTGTTTTTT. Amino acid sequence: CASSLLASGNTGELFF.